These 20 T cell receptor beta chains originate from one sample sequenced in a study of T cell repertoires in cytomegalovirus infection. TCRdb used MiXCR to reprocess the reads, holding one entry per CDR3 protein. The sample comprises 55,000 to 70,000 distinct CDR3 sequences, 20% to 25% of which are singletons, and 60% to 85% rests with the top ten. No antigen has been assigned to these receptors. The specimen was PBMCs, sequenced either directly or after in vitro stimulation (not recorded which). The receptors were sampled from a human donor in good health (CMV status not recorded). Some clones in this sample may be carry-over from other donors' samples.

Ten or more counts support this clonotype. This rearrangement joins TRBV7-2 to TRBJ2-5; D remains ambiguous. V was trimmed by 5 bases and J by 4 bases, leaving 8 bases between them. CDR1 and CDR2 (germline): SGHTA, FQGNSA. The CDR3 sequence is 12 residues long. The CDR3 loop is CASSAYGETQYF. The CDR3 coding sequence is TGTGCCAGCAGCGCATACGGAGAGACCCAGTACTTC.

This clonotype was found a few times. The chain recombines TRBV12-3 or TRBV12-4 with TRBJ2-4, with D tentatively TRBD2 (5 bases). The CDR3 has 15 amino acids. Trimming removed 0 bases from V and 3 bases from J, with 9 bases in between. The CDR3 DNA reads as TGTGCCAGCAGTTTAGCCGGACTCGACAAAAACATTCAGTACTTC. It is translated as CASSLAGLDKNIQYF.

A few counts support this clonotype. The chain employs TRBV27 and TRBJ1-3; tentative D call: TRBD1 (5 bases). This CDR3 is 15 amino acids long. In germline, CDR1 is MNHEY, CDR2 SMNVEV (reference sequence). V was pared by 2 bases and J by 2 bases, with 10 bases between. This CDR3 reads CASSLKGFAGNTIYF. CDR3 nucleotide sequence: TGTGCCAGCAGTTTAAAGGGGTTCGCTGGAAACACCATATATTTT.

This chain joins TRBV7-6 and TRBJ2-1; a weak D match, TRBD1 (5 bases). Between the trimmed V and J ends, which lost 5 bases and 10 bases, there was a span of 21 bases. The V gene's germline CDR1 is SGHVS and CDR2 FNYEAQ. This CDR3 spans 15 amino acids. The chain's CDR3 is CASSPTPGQGKEQFF. The CDR3 coding sequence is TGTGCCAGCAGCCCCACCCCAGGGCAGGGCAAAGAGCAGTTCTTC. Using reference TRBV7-6 and TRBJ2-1 for the parts outside the CDR3, the full variable domain is GAGVSQSPRYKVTKRGQDVALRCDPISGHVSLYWYRQALGQGPEFLTYFNYEAQQDKSGLPNDRFSAERPEGSISTLTIQRTEQRDSAMYRCASSPTPGQGKEQFFGPGTRLTVL.

The J gene is TRBJ2-3, the V gene TRBV29-1; no clear D gene. V gave up 7 bases and J gave up 0 bases, with 11 bases separating them. Germline lookup yields CDR1 SQVTM and CDR2 ANQGSEA. The CDR3 extends over 13 amino acids. The CDR3 region is CSAGWRSTDTQYF. For the CDR3, the DNA is TGCAGCGCCGGGTGGCGTAGCACAGATACGCAGTATTTT.

Ten or more counts support this clonotype. The genes are TRBV12-3 or TRBV12-4 and TRBJ2-3; TRBD1 or TRBD2 may be the D gene (6 bases each). This CDR3 spans 17 amino acids. V shed 5 bases and J shed 0 bases, with 18 bases lying between them. CDR3 protein: CASSGHGGGPSTDTQYF. The CDR3, as DNA: TGTGCCAGCAGTGGGCACGGGGGCGGCCCTAGCACAGATACGCAGTATTTT.

This clonotype was detected a few times. V and J are TRBV6-2 or TRBV6-3 and TRBJ1-2; 8 positions agree with TRBD1. J was trimmed by 7 bases and V by 6 bases; bases with no gene match: 10. The CDR3 has 14 residues. In germline, CDR1 is MNHEY, CDR2 SVGEGT. CDR3 amino acids: CASRITGGASGYTF. The CDR3 nucleotides are TGTGCCAGCAGGATTACAGGGGGTGCATCTGGCTACACCTTC.

This clonotype has at least ten counts. The CDR3 nucleotides read TGTGCCAGCAGCTTAAGCGGCGGGAGGGTCTACAATGAGCAGTTCTTC. Residues: CASSLSGGRVYNEQFF. The chain couples TRBV7-3 to TRBJ2-1; 9 bases are shared with TRBD2. The CDR3 sequence is 16 residues long. The V gene's germline CDR1 is SGHTA and CDR2 FQGTGA. The trim removed 1 base at V and 3 bases at J, leaving 4 bases unmatched.

The chain recombines TRBV4-3 with TRBJ2-1; 7 nucleotides agree with TRBD2. V shed 5 bases and J 7 bases; nucleotides not matched to a gene: 11. Looked up from germline, CDR1 is LGHNA and CDR2 is YSLEER. The CDR3 consists of 15 residues. The CDR3 coding sequence is TGCGCCAGCAGCGCGGGCGGGAGCGCCATAAATGAGCAGTTCTTC. Translated: CASSAGGSAINEQFF.

This clonotype was detected a few times. The CDR3 DNA is TGCAGTGCTAGAGATGGGGGGGGGAGAACTAGCGGGAAGGTAAATGAGCAGTTCTTC. Residues: CSARDGGGRTSGKVNEQFF. The genes are TRBV20-1 and TRBJ2-1; 10 nucleotides agree with TRBD2. There are 19 residues in the CDR3. Germline V gives CDR1 DFQATT, CDR2 SNEGSKA (reference sequence). With 0 bases clipped from V and 7 bases from J, the junction kept 18 bases outside the gene matches.

The chain links TRBV7-2 to TRBJ2-7; D uncertain. There are 14 residues in the CDR3. Deletions cut 3 bases from V and 0 bases from J, with 9 bases between. Germline V lookup: CDR1 SGHTA, CDR2 FQGNSA. For the CDR3, the DNA is TGTGCCAGCAGCTTGGGTCCGGGCTCCTACGAGCAGTACGTC. The encoded protein is CASSLGPGSYEQYV.

This clonotype was seen more than once but under ten times. The chain joins TRBV6-2 or TRBV6-3 to TRBJ1-5; D ambiguous. The germline V gene has CDR1 MNHEY and CDR2 SVGEGT. V gave up 2 bases and J gave up 3 bases, with 2 bases separating them. The CDR3 length is 12 residues. CDR3 in DNA: TGTGCCAGCAGTTACACCAATCAGCCCCAGCATTTT. Its translation: CASSYTNQPQHF.

The chain has TRBV27 and TRBJ2-4; D may be TRBD1 or TRBD2 (5 bases each). The germline V gene encodes CDR1 MNHEY and CDR2 SMNVEV (reference sequence). This CDR3 has 17 residues. Trimming took 2 bases from V and 0 from J, leaving 14 bases between them. The CDR3 loop reads CASSLEWGTAAKNIQYF. The CDR3 region has the DNA TGTGCCAGCAGTTTAGAGTGGGGGACGGCAGCCAAAAACATTCAGTACTTC.

The chain recombines TRBV28 with TRBJ1-2, with no clear D. Germline V gene sequence: CDR1 MDHEN, CDR2 SYDVKM. V gave up 1 base and J gave up 4 bases, with 4 bases separating them. CDR3 length: 12 amino acids. CDR3 protein: CASSLLGYGYTF. The CDR3 bases are TGTGCCAGCAGTTTATTGGGCTATGGCTACACCTTC.

This chain connects TRBV6-1 to TRBJ2-5, with D possibly TRBD1 on 5 matching bases. CDR3 size: 14 residues. Germline CDR1 is MNHNS and CDR2 is SASEGT. Between the trimmed V and J ends, which lost 6 bases and 2 bases, there was a span of 13 bases. The CDR3 protein is CASSSPRVQETQYF. In DNA form, the CDR3 reads TGTGCCAGCAGCTCCCCCAGGGTACAAGAGACCCAGTACTTC.

This clonotype has a handful of counts. The V gene is TRBV7-6, the J gene TRBJ2-5; D gene uncertain. CDR1 is SGHVS, CDR2 FNYEAQ, per germline. This CDR3 comprises 14 residues. The germline V and J ends were trimmed by 5 bases and 1 base, with 11 bases remaining between them. As DNA, the CDR3 is TGTGCCAGCAGCCGTGATGGGTTCCAAGAGACCCAGTACTTC. Its translation: CASSRDGFQETQYF.

This clonotype appeared a few times. This chain links TRBV6-2 or TRBV6-3 with TRBJ2-1; tentatively, D is TRBD2 (6 bases). Germline V gene sequence: CDR1 MNHEY, CDR2 SVGEGT. V was trimmed by 9 bases and J by 7 bases, leaving 22 bases between them. The length of the CDR3 is 15 residues. CDR3 protein: CASFGDSARRNEQFF. CDR3 DNA: TGTGCCAGTTTTGGGGACTCAGCCAGGAGGAATGAGCAGTTCTTC.

V usage is TRBV28 and J usage is TRBJ2-7; no clear D gene. Germline V gene lookup returns CDR1 MDHEN and CDR2 SYDVKM. With 11 bases removed from V and 5 bases from J, the gap between germline ends came to 25 bases. The CDR3 contains 15 residues. The CDR3 bases are TGTGCCGTAAAAAGCGCCGCGAAGACCCCTGACGAGCAGTACTTC. Amino acids: CAVKSAAKTPDEQYF.

The gene calls are TRBV6-2 or TRBV6-3 and TRBJ2-1, with a possible D match to TRBD1 (6 bases). This CDR3 has 16 amino acids. The germline gives CDR1 MNHEY, CDR2 SVGEGT. V lost 2 bases to trimming and J lost 0 bases, with 11 bases between them. DNA for the CDR3: TGTGCCAGCAGTTACCCCGACAGGAGCTCCTACAATGAGCAGTTCTTC. Encoded protein: CASSYPDRSSYNEQFF.

The chain has TRBV5-1 and TRBJ2-7; D is undetermined. CDR1 is SGHRS and CDR2 is YFSETQ in the germline V gene. Trimming removed 0 bases from V and 0 bases from J, with 7 bases in between. CDR3 length: 14 residues. The CDR3 spells CASSLATDSYEQYF. In nucleotides, the CDR3 is TGCGCCAGCAGCTTGGCGACCGACTCCTACGAGCAGTACTTC.